Shown below are 9 T cell receptor beta chains from a single sample sequenced in a study of tumor-infiltrating lymphocytes in primary liver carcinoma. A constant-region primer primed TCR beta cDNA synthesis from about 550 ng of total RNA. Library construction for TCR beta comprised three nested multiplex PCR rounds performed with slightly modified ARM-PCR. A C-beta reverse primer and TRBV1-TRBV30 forward primers served in each of the first two PCR rounds, at 10 cycles apiece. TCRdb re-called the multiplex PCR reads through MiXCR, storing one row per CDR3 protein. In the table there are roughly 91,000 distinct CDR3 sequences, around two thirds of which are singletons. DNA and RNA were both co-extracted from around 20-30 mg of bulk tissue that had not been sorted. Material: liver tumor tissue from sampling region 5. Subset reported: tumor region T5, tumor centre. Source of these receptors: a woman aged 55-69 years with primary liver carcinoma and hepatitis B virus infection.

About this clonotype: The junction differs from germline at one of its ends, possibly a read error. The rearrangement links TRBV10-1 to TRBJ2-2; D may be TRBD1 (5 bases). CDR3 size: 13 residues. Germline CDR1 reads WNHNN; CDR2 reads SYGVQD (reference sequence). The CDR3 coding sequence is TGCGCCTGCAGTAAGGGGTCGGTCGGGGAGCTGTTTTTT. Translating it yields CACSKGSVGELFF.

As regards this clonotype: At one boundary the junction diverges from the germline segment, which might be a read error. The genes are TRBV12-3 or TRBV12-4 and TRBJ2-5; TRBD2 is a possible D gene (7 bases). CDR3 length: 14 amino acids. The DNA of the CDR3 is TGTGCCAGCAATTTGAGGGGGGGCACAGAGACCCGGTACTTC. Its protein product is CASNLRGGTETRYF.

Of note for this clonotype: A much larger clone lies a single base off, so this may be a read error. The chain combines TRBV4-1 with TRBJ1-5; D may be TRBD2 (6 bases). The DNA end lines up better with TRBJ2-3; the J call may be wrong. The germline V gene has CDR1 MGHRA and CDR2 YSYEKL. This CDR3 spans 12 amino acids. CDR3 DNA sequence: TGCGCCAGCAGCCCCGGGGGTCAGCCCCAGTATTTT. This codes for CASSPGGQPQYF.

A word on this clonotype: Germline is not matched at one junction end, which may reflect a read error. This rearrangement joins TRBV7-9 to TRBJ2-1, with D possibly matching TRBD2 (5 bases). The CDR3 has 17 amino acids. Germline V gives CDR1 SEHNR, CDR2 FQNEAQ (reference sequence). CDR3 region: CASSLGGRGCSYNEQFF. The DNA for the CDR3 is TGTGCCAGCAGTTTAGGTGGGCGCGGGTGCTCCTACAATGAGCAGTTCTTC. The variable domain in full, with the rest retrieved from reference TRBV7-9 and TRBJ2-1, is DTGVSQNPRHKITKRGQNVTFRCDPISEHNRLYWYRQTLGQGPEFLTYFQNEAQLEKSRLLSDRFSAERPKGSFSTLEIQRTEQGDSAMYLCASSLGGRGCSYNEQFFGPGTRLTVL.

This clonotype was counted ten times or more. The gene calls are TRBV6-5 and TRBJ2-7; D call uncertain. Germline V gives CDR1 MNHEY, CDR2 SVGAGI. This CDR3 has 15 residues. Trimming stripped 2 bases from V and 2 bases from J, with 13 bases between. The CDR3 protein is CASSYRPEGAYEQYF. In nucleotides, the CDR3 is TGTGCCAGCAGTTACAGACCCGAAGGAGCCTACGAGCAGTACTTC.

The chain carries TRBV30 and TRBJ2-2; no firm D call. V was pared by 0 bases and J by 6 bases, with 11 bases between. Germline values: CDR1 GTSNPN, CDR2 SVGIG (reference sequence). The CDR3 has 14 residues. CDR3 sequence reads: CAWSVGLFAGELFF. DNA of the CDR3: TGTGCCTGGAGTGTAGGGCTATTTGCCGGGGAGCTGTTTTTT.

On this clonotype itself: Likely a read error: the CDR3 ends without its conserved phenylalanine or tryptophan. The V gene is TRBV5-4, the J gene TRBJ2-6; D is perhaps TRBD1 or TRBD2 (5 bases each). This CDR3 has 16 residues. V lost 3 bases and J 5 bases, leaving 15 bases between the germline ends. CDR1 SGHNT and CDR2 YYREEE come from the germline V gene (reference sequence). The CDR3 spells CASSSGTGRRANVLTL. CDR3 in DNA: TGTGCCAGCAGCTCTGGGACCGGGCGTAGGGCCAACGTCCTGACTTTA.

This clonotype ranks as medium-sized. This chain connects TRBV11-3 to TRBJ2-1, with D possibly being TRBD2 (5 bases). The germline V gene encodes CDR1 SGHNT and CDR2 YENEEA. V was shortened by 5 bases and J by 2 bases, with 7 bases between the two germline ends. CDR3 length: 13 residues. The CDR3 coding sequence is TGTGCCAGCAGCGCCGGGGCCTACAATGAGCAGTTCTTC. Translating gives CASSAGAYNEQFF.

This chain links TRBV12-5 with TRBJ2-5, with D perhaps TRBD1 (6 bases). CDR3 length equals 15 residues. CDR1 is LGHNT, CDR2 FRNRAP, per germline. The V gene lost 7 bases and the J gene lost 5 bases, with 20 bases spanning the gap. The CDR3 bases are TGTGCTAGTGTTACATCGGACAGCCCGGGTGAGACCCAGTACTTC. It specifies CASVTSDSPGETQYF.